The present entry profiles one T cell receptor beta chain with its context. With 2 bases removed from V and 3 bases from J, the gap between germline ends came to 12 bases. Germline values: CDR1 SGHRS, CDR2 YFSETQ. The CDR3 length is 14 residues. This sample was taken from a study of blood T cell repertoires in COVID-19. Study summary: Sites in the United States, Italy and Spain provided acute and convalescent COVID-19 samples. Sources were T cells, B-cell-depleted T cells, or PBMCs; the material itself was cDNA or gDNA.

In the authors' workflow: Reference gene primer amplification gave estimated nucleated cell counts. Method: immunoSEQ multiplex PCR; TCRdb's copy keeps in-frame clones and lacks some. V and J calls plus clone size are reproduced from that table; the DNA served to infer D and trimming. The sample carries about 360,000 clones, 70% to 90% recorded once. The V and J genes are TRBV5-1 and TRBJ2-7; no firm D call. This sequence was found in a human donor in a cohort sampled during active COVID-19. Source material: peripheral blood. The CDR3 bases are TGCGCCAGCAGCTTAGGCCCAACGGGCTACGAGCAGTACTTC. Translated, it gives CASSLGPTGYEQYF.